This TCR beta chain derives from a study of tumor-infiltrating lymphocytes in primary liver carcinoma. Study context: Primary liver carcinoma, confirmed by histopathology, was surgically resected. Each of the growths was stage T1-T3 N0M0, extending about 4 to 10 cm across. Roughly 3.65 to 7.5 million productive TCRbeta reads came from each sample, comparable across tissue types. Patients, male and female, were 30 to 69 years old.

Turning to this clonotype: A much larger clone lies one base from this, so it may be a read error.

It was unsorted whole blood that yielded blood RNA, and germline DNA was also extracted. Making TCR beta cDNA involved 400 to 600 ng total RNA and a constant-region primer. Slightly modified ARM-PCR served as the procedure for the TCR beta libraries. These libraries came from three rounds of nested multiplex PCR. A C-beta reverse primer was combined with TRBV1-TRBV30 forward primers in the first two PCR rounds, and each round had around 11 cycles. Each CDR3 protein gets one entry after TCRdb re-called the multiplex PCR reads with MiXCR. The sample contains almost 200,000 distinct CDR3 sequences, roughly two thirds of which appear only once. The CDR3 has 15 residues. V shed 5 bases and J shed 4 bases, with 18 bases lying between them. The V gene's germline CDR1 is MGHRA and CDR2 YSYEKL.

The TCR sequence derives from a woman aged 60-75 years with primary liver carcinoma and hepatitis B virus infection. This sequence joins TRBV4-1 and TRBJ2-7; D is perhaps TRBD2 (5 bases). Sequencing was performed on peripheral blood. The DNA of the CDR3 is TGCGCCAGCAGCAAACCACACGGACTCGATTACGAGCAGTACTTC. This encodes CASSKPHGLDYEQYF.